Listed below are T cell receptor beta chains from one sample, sequenced in a study of OX40 agonist ivuxolimab in advanced cancers. Generated by immunoSEQ multiplex PCR, the TCRdb table keeps only in-frame clones and is missing some. The data contain 95,000 to 120,000 clones, roughly 90% of them seen just once; the ten biggest clones take up around 0.7%. Here the sequenced sample was CD4+ or CD8+ T cells sorted from blood, taken in a trial of the OX40 agonist ivuxolimab. These receptors all stem from an adult with an advanced solid tumor such as melanoma, head and neck, liver or kidney cancer. Each CDR3 is given with its conserved first and last residue. A D gene is named only where the DNA matches it firmly. Part of the rows lack a size; the others show once, few, many or a class for expanded clones.

D gene: NA; clone size: NA; J gene: TRBJ2-5; V gene: TRBV7-2; CDR3 DNA: TGTGCCAGCAGCCCACAAAGCGAGACCCAGTACTTC; CDR3 protein: CASSPQSETQYF
D gene: NA; clone size: NA; J gene: TRBJ1-2; V gene: TRBV6-1; CDR3 DNA: TGTGCCAGCAGTGAGTCGCAGGGGTGGTATGGCTACACCTTC; CDR3 protein: CASSESQGWYGYTF
D gene: NA; clone size: NA; J gene: TRBJ1-1; V gene: TRBV5-1; CDR3 DNA: TGCGCCAGCAGCCCCCGGGGGCGGGAAGCTTTCTTT; CDR3 protein: CASSPRGREAFF
D gene: TRBD2; clone size: NA; J gene: TRBJ2-7; V gene: TRBV7-8; CDR3 DNA: TGTGCCAGCAGCCCCCGGACTAGCTACTACGAGCAGTACTTC; CDR3 protein: CASSPRTSYYEQYF
D gene: NA; clone size: NA; J gene: TRBJ2-7; V gene: TRBV6-6; CDR3 DNA: TGTGCCAGCAGTTACTCTTATAGAAGCTCCTACGAGCAGTACTTC; CDR3 protein: CASSYSYRSSYEQYF
D gene: NA; clone size: NA; J gene: TRBJ1-4; V gene: TRBV19; CDR3 DNA: TGTGCCAGTAGTGGGTTCGCAGCAACTAATGAAAAACTGTTTTTT; CDR3 protein: CASSGFAATNEKLFF
D gene: NA; clone size: NA; J gene: TRBJ1-5; V gene: TRBV4-1; CDR3 DNA: TGCGCCAGCAGCCACACCCCAGGACCAACTAGCAATCAGCCCCAGCATTTT; CDR3 protein: CASSHTPGPTSNQPQHF
D gene: TRBD2; clone size: NA; J gene: TRBJ2-1; V gene: TRBV9; CDR3 DNA: TGTGCCAGCAGCACCCGCGGGGGGGGGCCTACTACCTACAATGAGCAGTTCTTC; CDR3 protein: CASSTRGGGPTTYNEQFF
D gene: TRBD1; clone size: NA; J gene: TRBJ1-4; V gene: TRBV10-3; CDR3 DNA: TGTGCCATCAGTGAGGGACAGGGGGCTAATGAAAAACTGTTTTTT; CDR3 protein: CAISEGQGANEKLFF
D gene: TRBD1; clone size: NA; J gene: TRBJ2-7; V gene: TRBV18; CDR3 DNA: TGTGCCAGCTCACAGGGGGCAGGCTACGAGCAGTACTTC; CDR3 protein: CASSQGAGYEQYF
D gene: NA; clone size: NA; J gene: TRBJ2-7; V gene: TRBV19; CDR3 DNA: TGTGCCAGTAGTATAGGACAGGAGGCGGGGGAGCAGTACTTC; CDR3 protein: CASSIGQEAGEQYF
D gene: NA; clone size: NA; J gene: TRBJ2-1; V gene: TRBV11-3; CDR3 DNA: TGTGCCAGCAGCTTAGTATGGCAGGGGAGATACAATGAGCAGTTCTTC; CDR3 protein: CASSLVWQGRYNEQFF
D gene: NA; clone size: NA; J gene: TRBJ2-7; V gene: TRBV9; CDR3 DNA: TGTGCCAGCAGCGTAGGTGTTTCCGACTCCTACGAGCAGTACTTC; CDR3 protein: CASSVGVSDSYEQYF
D gene: NA; clone size: NA; J gene: TRBJ1-2; V gene: TRBV10-3; CDR3 DNA: TGTGCCATCAGTGTGGGGGGGCTGGACTATGGCTACACCTTC; CDR3 protein: CAISVGGLDYGYTF
D gene: TRBD2; clone size: NA; J gene: TRBJ2-7; V gene: TRBV7-9; CDR3 DNA: TGTGCCAGCAGCTTAGGACTAGCGGGGTTCTACGAGCAGTACTTC; CDR3 protein: CASSLGLAGFYEQYF
D gene: TRBD1; clone size: NA; J gene: TRBJ2-7; V gene: TRBV9; CDR3 DNA: TGTGCCAGCAGCGTAGGTTGGGACAGGGGTCACGAGCAGTACTTC; CDR3 protein: CASSVGWDRGHEQYF
D gene: NA; clone size: NA; J gene: TRBJ2-3; V gene: TRBV6-6; CDR3 DNA: TGTGCCAGCAGTTTGGGCGGGGGCTTCGAGCAGTATTTT; CDR3 protein: CASSLGGGFEQYF
D gene: NA; clone size: few; J gene: TRBJ2-7; V gene: TRBV7-9; CDR3 DNA: TGTGCCAGCAGCTTCGCCCCGGGGGAGCAGTACTTC; CDR3 protein: CASSFAPGEQYF
D gene: NA; clone size: NA; J gene: TRBJ2-2; V gene: TRBV5-1; CDR3 DNA: TGCGCCAGCAGCTTGGAGGCCAGGGTAGTCGGGGAGCTGTTTTTT; CDR3 protein: CASSLEARVVGELFF
D gene: NA; clone size: NA; J gene: TRBJ1-5; V gene: TRBV12-5; CDR3 DNA: TGTGCTAGTGGTTTGATATCAGGACGGGAAAATCAGCCCCAGCATTTT; CDR3 protein: CASGLISGRENQPQHF